The 14 T cell receptor beta chains listed next were all sequenced from one sample in a study of T-cell reconstitution after alpha-beta-depleted transplantation in children. The TCRbeta library was prepared with unique molecular identifiers. From the PCR reads, TCRdb called clonotypes with MiXCR, one entry per CDR3 protein. This sample has about 980,000 distinct CDR3 sequences; under 30% occur once, and the top ten carry about 28%. Sequencing was performed on PBMCs, mostly from graft donor cells, taken 360 days after TCRalphabeta/CD19-depleted stem cell transplant. The receptors were gathered from a boy less than two years old who had a stem cell transplant for SCID, so the T cells may come from the graft donor.

The chain is built from TRBV15 and TRBJ2-3; 13 nucleotides line up with TRBD2. Unmatched junction bases numbered 5, after V lost 4 bases and J lost 1 base. In germline, CDR1 is LNHNV, CDR2 YYDKDF (reference sequence). The CDR3 loop spans 17 amino acids. The CDR3 loop is CATSNRTSGSRTDTQYF. Written as DNA, the CDR3 is TGTGCCACCAGCAACCGGACTAGCGGGAGCCGCACAGATACGCAGTATTTT.

This clonotype was seen a handful of times. The chain links TRBV10-2 to TRBJ1-5, with a weak D call TRBD1 (6 bases). From germline, CDR1 is WSHSY and CDR2 SAAADI. Trimming shortened V by 3 bases and J by 7 bases, and 10 bases separated the two germline ends. The CDR3 covers 13 residues. The CDR3 DNA reads TGCGCCAGCAGTGACAGGGGAGCCCAGCCCCAGCATTTT. The encoded protein is CASSDRGAQPQHF.

V usage is TRBV11-1 and J usage is TRBJ1-2; maybe TRBD1 (5 bases). The germline V gene encodes CDR1 SGHAT and CDR2 FQDESV (reference sequence). Trimming removed 0 bases from V and 11 bases from J, with 16 bases in between. This CDR3 is built from 14 residues. The CDR3: CASSLASAQGGYTF. The DNA for the CDR3 is TGTGCCAGCAGCTTAGCGTCGGCCCAGGGTGGTTACACCTTC.

Only a few counts were recorded for this clonotype. The CDR3 spells CASSLRTRADTQYF. The CDR3 coding sequence is TGCGCCAGCAGCTTGCGTACCAGGGCAGATACGCAGTATTTT. The rearrangement links TRBV5-1 to TRBJ2-3, with D perhaps TRBD1 (5 bases). In germline, CDR1 is SGHRS, CDR2 YFSETQ. The CDR3 has 14 amino acids. The V end was cut by 1 base, the J end by 4 bases, with 10 bases between.

This chain connects TRBV3-1 to TRBJ1-1, with D tentatively TRBD1 (6 bases). V was pared by 1 base and J by 4 bases, with 16 bases between. CDR1 and CDR2 (germline): LGHDT, YNNKEL (reference sequence). The CDR3 is made up of 16 amino acids. The DNA of the CDR3 is TGTGCCAGCAGCCAAGGCTCTACAGGGATCCGCACTGAAGCTTTCTTT. Protein sequence: CASSQGSTGIRTEAFF.

The V gene is TRBV7-9, the J gene TRBJ2-7, with 9 bases lining up with TRBD1. CDR3 length equals 14 residues. J lost 5 bases, V lost 5 bases, and 7 bases had no gene match. Germline loops: CDR1 SEHNR, CDR2 FQNEAQ (reference sequence). CDR3 sequence reads: CASSGTGGTDEQYF. The CDR3, as DNA: TGTGCCAGCAGCGGTACAGGGGGCACGGACGAGCAGTACTTC. The complete variable domain, with remaining parts taken from reference TRBV7-9 and TRBJ2-7, reads DTGVSQNPRHKITKRGQNVTFRCDPISEHNRLYWYRQTLGQGPEFLTYFQNEAQLEKSRLLSDRFSAERPKGSFSTLEIQRTEQGDSAMYLCASSGTGGTDEQYFGPGTRLTVT.

Of note for this clonotype: Sequence at one end of the junction differs from germline and may be a read error. This rearrangement joins TRBV27 to TRBJ1-2; no clear D gene. Germline assignment: CDR1 MNHEY and CDR2 SMNVEV (reference sequence). The CDR3 is 13 amino acids. CDR3 in amino acids: CASCFAFWKGYTF. For the CDR3, the DNA is TGTGCCAGCTGTTTCGCCTTTTGGAAAGGCTACACCTTC.

The chain carries TRBV12-3 or TRBV12-4 and TRBJ1-5; TRBD1 agrees at 9 bases. This CDR3 has 14 residues. Trimming took 5 bases from V and 6 from J; bases not matched to a gene: 5. The CDR3 is CASSGDRVGQPQHF. DNA for the CDR3: TGTGCCAGCAGTGGGGACAGGGTCGGTCAGCCCCAGCATTTT.

The V gene is TRBV9, the J gene TRBJ1-3; maybe TRBD1 (5 bases). Trimming stripped 4 bases from V and 0 bases from J, with 14 bases between. This CDR3 has 16 amino acids. In germline, CDR1 is SGDLS, CDR2 YYNGEE. CDR3 residues: CASSPLRGSSGNTIYF. The CDR3, as DNA: TGTGCCAGCAGCCCATTGCGGGGGAGCTCTGGAAACACCATATATTTT.

This rearrangement joins TRBV20-1 to TRBJ2-3; no clear D gene. V dropped 3 bases and J dropped 2 bases, with 15 bases sitting between them. The germline V gene has CDR1 DFQATT and CDR2 SNEGSKA (reference sequence). CDR3 length: 15 amino acids. In DNA, the CDR3 is TGCAGTGCTAGGGGCGCTGAGTACTACACAGATACGCAGTATTTT. It specifies CSARGAEYYTDTQYF.

The chain uses TRBV25-1 and TRBJ2-3, with D possibly matching TRBD2 (5 bases). The CDR3 runs 16 residues. Per germline, CDR1 MGHDK and CDR2 SYGVNS. Trimming pared 2 bases from V and 1 base from J, leaving 13 bases between. DNA of the CDR3: TGTGCCAGCAGTGAAGCGGGTTGGCCGGGCACAGATACGCAGTATTTT. This codes for CASSEAGWPGTDTQYF.

Here the CDR3 reads CASSVSGVGGELFF. CDR3 coding DNA: TGTGCCAGCAGCGTTAGTGGGGTAGGCGGGGAGCTGTTTTTT. The chain recombines TRBV9 with TRBJ2-2; D remains ambiguous. The CDR3 covers 14 residues. V was shortened by 2 bases and J by 7 bases, with 12 bases between the two germline ends. In germline, CDR1 is SGDLS, CDR2 YYNGEE. Using reference TRBV9 and TRBJ2-2 for the parts outside the CDR3, the full variable domain is DSGVTQTPKHLITATGQRVTLRCSPRSGDLSVYWYQQSLDQGLQFLIQYYNGEERAKGNILERFSAQQFPDLHSELNLSSLELGDSALYFCASSVSGVGGELFFGEGSRLTVL.

This sequence joins TRBV6-5 and TRBJ1-2; D is possibly TRBD1 (5 bases). Germline CDR1 MNHEY, CDR2 SVGAGI. V was cut by 6 bases and J by 8 bases, with 31 bases left in between. The CDR3 loop spans 18 amino acids. This CDR3 reads CASSYSLRGDLRAGGYTF. In nucleotides, the CDR3 is TGTGCCAGCAGCTACAGTTTACGGGGGGACCTCCGTGCGGGGGGCTACACCTTC.

The V gene is TRBV11-2, the J gene TRBJ1-1; 11 positions match TRBD1. V lost 0 bases, J lost 3 bases, and 9 bases stayed unmatched. The CDR3 has 18 residues. Germline V gene sequence: CDR1 SGHAT, CDR2 FQNNGV. The CDR3 coding sequence is TGTGCCAGCAGCTTAGATTCAGGACAGGGGGCATGGGACACTGAAGCTTTCTTT. Encoded protein: CASSLDSGQGAWDTEAFF.